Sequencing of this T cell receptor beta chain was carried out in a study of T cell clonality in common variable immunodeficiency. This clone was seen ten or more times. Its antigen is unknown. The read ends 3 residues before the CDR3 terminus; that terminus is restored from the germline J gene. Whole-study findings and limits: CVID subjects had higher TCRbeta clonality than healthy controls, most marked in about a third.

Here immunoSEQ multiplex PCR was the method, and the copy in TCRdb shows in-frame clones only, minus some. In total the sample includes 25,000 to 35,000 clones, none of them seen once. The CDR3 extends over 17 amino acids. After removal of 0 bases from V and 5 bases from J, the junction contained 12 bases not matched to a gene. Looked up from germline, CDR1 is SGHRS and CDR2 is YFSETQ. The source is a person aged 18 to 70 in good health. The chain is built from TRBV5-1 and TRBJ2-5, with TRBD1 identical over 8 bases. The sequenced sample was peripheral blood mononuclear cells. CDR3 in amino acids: CASSLAWHAGGAETQYF. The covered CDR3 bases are TGCGCCAGCAGCTTGGCCTGGCACGCAGGGGGCGCGGAGACC.